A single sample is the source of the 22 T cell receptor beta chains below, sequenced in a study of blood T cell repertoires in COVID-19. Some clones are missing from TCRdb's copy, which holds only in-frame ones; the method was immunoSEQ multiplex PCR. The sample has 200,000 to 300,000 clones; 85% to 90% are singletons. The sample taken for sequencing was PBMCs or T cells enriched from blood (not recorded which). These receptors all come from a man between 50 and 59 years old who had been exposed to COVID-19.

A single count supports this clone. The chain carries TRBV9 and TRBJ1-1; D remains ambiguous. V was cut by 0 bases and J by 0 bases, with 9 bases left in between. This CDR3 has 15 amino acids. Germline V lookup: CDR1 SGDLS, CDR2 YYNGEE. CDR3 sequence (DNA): TGTGCCAGCAGCGTAGGGAGCGGCGTGAACACTGAAGCTTTCTTT. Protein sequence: CASSVGSGVNTEAFF.

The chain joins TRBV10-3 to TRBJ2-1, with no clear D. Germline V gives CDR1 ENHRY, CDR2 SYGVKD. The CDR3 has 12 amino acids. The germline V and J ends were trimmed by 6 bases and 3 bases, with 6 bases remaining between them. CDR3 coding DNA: TGTGCCATCAGGTCCAACTACAATGAGCAGTTCTTC. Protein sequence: CAIRSNYNEQFF.

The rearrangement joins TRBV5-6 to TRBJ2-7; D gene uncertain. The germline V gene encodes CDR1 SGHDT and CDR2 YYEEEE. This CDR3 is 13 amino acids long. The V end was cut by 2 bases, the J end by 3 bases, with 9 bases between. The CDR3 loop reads CASSFSSSYEQYF. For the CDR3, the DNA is TGTGCCAGCAGCTTTAGCAGTAGCTACGAGCAGTACTTC.

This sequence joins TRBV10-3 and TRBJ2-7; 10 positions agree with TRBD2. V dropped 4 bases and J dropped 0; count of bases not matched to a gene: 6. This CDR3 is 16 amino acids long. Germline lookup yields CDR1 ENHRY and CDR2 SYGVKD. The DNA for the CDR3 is TGTGCCATCAGTGGTACCGGGACTAGCGTCTCCTACGAGCAGTACTTC. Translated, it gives CAISGTGTSVSYEQYF.

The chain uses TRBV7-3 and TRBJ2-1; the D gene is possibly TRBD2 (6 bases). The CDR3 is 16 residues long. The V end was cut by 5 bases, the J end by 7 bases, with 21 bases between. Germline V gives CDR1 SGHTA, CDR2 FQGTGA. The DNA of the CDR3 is TGTGCCAGCAGCCGCCTCGGGACTCCCGGGTATAATGAGCAGTTCTTC. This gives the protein CASSRLGTPGYNEQFF.

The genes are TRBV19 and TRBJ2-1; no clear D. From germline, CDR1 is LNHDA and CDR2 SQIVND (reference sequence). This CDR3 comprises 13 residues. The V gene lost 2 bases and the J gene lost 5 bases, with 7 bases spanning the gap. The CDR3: CASSITADNEQFF. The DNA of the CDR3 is TGTGCCAGTAGTATAACCGCAGACAATGAGCAGTTCTTC.

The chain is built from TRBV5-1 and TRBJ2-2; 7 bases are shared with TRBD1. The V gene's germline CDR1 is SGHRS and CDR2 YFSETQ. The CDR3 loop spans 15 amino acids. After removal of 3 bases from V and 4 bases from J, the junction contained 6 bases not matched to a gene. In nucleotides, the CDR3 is TGCGCCAGCAGCTCCCTGACAGGGATCACCGGGGAGCTGTTTTTT. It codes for CASSSLTGITGELFF.

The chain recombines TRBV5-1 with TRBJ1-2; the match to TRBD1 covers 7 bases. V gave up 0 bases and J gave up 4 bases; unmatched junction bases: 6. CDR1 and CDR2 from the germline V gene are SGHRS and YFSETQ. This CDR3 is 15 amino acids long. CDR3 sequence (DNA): TGCGCCAGCAGCTTGGCCCAGGGGGTCCCCTATGGCTACACCTTC. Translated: CASSLAQGVPYGYTF.

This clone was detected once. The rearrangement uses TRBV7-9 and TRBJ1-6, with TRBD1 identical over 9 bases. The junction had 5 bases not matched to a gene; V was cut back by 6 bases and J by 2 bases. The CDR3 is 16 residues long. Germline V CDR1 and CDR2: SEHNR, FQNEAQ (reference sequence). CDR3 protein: CASSYRGPAYNSPLHF. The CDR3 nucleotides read TGTGCCAGCAGTTACAGGGGGCCGGCCTATAATTCACCCCTCCACTTT.

Written as DNA, the CDR3 is TGTGCCAGCAGTCCCACCAGGTGGCAGGGGATGAATCAGCCCCAGCATTTT. This gives the protein CASSPTRWQGMNQPQHF. The genes are TRBV28 and TRBJ1-5; TRBD1 might be the D (6 bases). Per germline, CDR1 MDHEN and CDR2 SYDVKM. The ends were cut back, 5 bases at V and 4 bases at J, with 21 bases in the middle. The CDR3 length is 17 residues.

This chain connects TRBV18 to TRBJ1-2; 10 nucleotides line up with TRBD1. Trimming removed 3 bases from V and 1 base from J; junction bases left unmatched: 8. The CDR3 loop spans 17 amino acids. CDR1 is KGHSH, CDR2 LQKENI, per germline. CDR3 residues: CASSPWGQGTNNYGYTF. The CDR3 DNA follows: TGTGCCAGCTCACCTTGGGGACAGGGGACAAATAACTATGGCTACACCTTC.

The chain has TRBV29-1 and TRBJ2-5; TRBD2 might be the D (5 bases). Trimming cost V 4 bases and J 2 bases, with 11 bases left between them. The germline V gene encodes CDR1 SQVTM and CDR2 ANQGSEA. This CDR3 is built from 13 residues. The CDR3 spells CSVGNGDQETQYF. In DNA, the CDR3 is TGCAGCGTTGGGAACGGGGATCAAGAGACCCAGTACTTC.

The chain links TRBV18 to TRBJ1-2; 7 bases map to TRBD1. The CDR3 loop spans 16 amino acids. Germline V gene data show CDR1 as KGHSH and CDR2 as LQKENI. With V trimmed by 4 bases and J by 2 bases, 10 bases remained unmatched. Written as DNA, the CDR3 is TGTGCCAGCTCACGAAACCGGGACAGACAAAACTATGGCTACACCTTC. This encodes CASSRNRDRQNYGYTF.

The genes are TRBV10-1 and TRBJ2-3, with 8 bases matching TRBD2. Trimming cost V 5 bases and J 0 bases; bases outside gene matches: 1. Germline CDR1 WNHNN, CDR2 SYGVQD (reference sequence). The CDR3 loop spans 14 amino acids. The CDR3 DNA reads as TGCGCCAGCAGTCCTAGCGGGAGCACAGATACGCAGTATTTT. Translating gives CASSPSGSTDTQYF.

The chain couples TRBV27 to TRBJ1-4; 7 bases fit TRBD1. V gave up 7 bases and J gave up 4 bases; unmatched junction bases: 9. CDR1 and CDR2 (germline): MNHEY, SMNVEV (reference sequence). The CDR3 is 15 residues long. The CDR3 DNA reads TGTGCCAGCAAGACAGGGACGTTTGGTAATGAAAAACTGTTTTTT. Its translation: CASKTGTFGNEKLFF.

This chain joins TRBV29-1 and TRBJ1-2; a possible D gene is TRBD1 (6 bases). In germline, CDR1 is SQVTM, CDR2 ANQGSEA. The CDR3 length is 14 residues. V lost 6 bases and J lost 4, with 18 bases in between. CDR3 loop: CSVGNREPVYGYTF. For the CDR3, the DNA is TGCAGCGTCGGTAACAGGGAACCGGTCTATGGCTACACCTTC.

Here the CDR3 DNA reads TGTGCCAGCAGCTTGTTGGTCAGGGGGGACTATGGCTACACCTTC. This sequence encodes CASSLLVRGDYGYTF. V is TRBV5-5 and J is TRBJ1-2; TRBD1 aligns across 7 bases. The CDR3 has 15 residues. J was trimmed by 3 bases and V by 1 base; bases with no gene match: 6. Germline CDR1 and CDR2: SGHKS and YYEKEE (reference sequence).

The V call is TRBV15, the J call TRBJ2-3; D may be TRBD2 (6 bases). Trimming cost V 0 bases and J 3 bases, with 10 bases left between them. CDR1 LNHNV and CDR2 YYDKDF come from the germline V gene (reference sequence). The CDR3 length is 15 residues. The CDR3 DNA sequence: TGTGCCACCAGCAGAGATTCGGCGGGAACAGATACGCAGTATTTT. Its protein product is CATSRDSAGTDTQYF.

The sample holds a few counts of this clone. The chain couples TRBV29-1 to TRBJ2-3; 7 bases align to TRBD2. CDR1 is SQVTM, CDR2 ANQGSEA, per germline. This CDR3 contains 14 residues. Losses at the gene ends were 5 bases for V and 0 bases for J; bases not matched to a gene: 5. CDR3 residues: CSVRRGESTDTQYF. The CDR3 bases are TGCAGCGTTCGCCGGGGGGAAAGCACAGATACGCAGTATTTT.

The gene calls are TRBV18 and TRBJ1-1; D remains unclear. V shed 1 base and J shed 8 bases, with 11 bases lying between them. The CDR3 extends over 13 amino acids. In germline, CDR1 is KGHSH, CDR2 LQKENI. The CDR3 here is CASSPQDGEEAFF. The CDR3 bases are TGTGCCAGCTCACCACAGGACGGGGAAGAAGCTTTCTTT.

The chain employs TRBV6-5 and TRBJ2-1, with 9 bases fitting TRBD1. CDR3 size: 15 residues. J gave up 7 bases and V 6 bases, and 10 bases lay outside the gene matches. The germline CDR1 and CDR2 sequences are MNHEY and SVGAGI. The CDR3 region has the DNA TGTGCCAGCAGATCCTTCGTGACAGGGGGGAATGAGCAGTTCTTC. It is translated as CASRSFVTGGNEQFF.

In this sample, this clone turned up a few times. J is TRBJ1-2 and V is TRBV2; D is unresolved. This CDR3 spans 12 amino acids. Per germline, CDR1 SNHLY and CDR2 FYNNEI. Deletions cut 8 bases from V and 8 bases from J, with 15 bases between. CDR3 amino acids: CASGFGEGGYTF. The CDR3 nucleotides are TGTGCCAGCGGGTTCGGGGAAGGCGGCTACACCTTC. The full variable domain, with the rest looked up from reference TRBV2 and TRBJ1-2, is EPEVTQTPSHQVTQMGQEVILRCVPISNHLYFYWYRQILGQKVEFLVSFYNNEISEKSEIFDDQFSVERPDGSNFTLKIRSTKLEDSAMYFCASGFGEGGYTFGSGTRLTVV.